The clone carrying this T cell receptor beta chain is a singleton in its sample. Antigen unknown. Germline CDR1 and CDR2: SQVTM and ANQGSEA. The CDR3 extends over 13 amino acids. V was cut by 7 bases and J by 4 bases, with 13 bases left in between. The data stem from a study of post-analysis software for immune sequencing data. Overall study: Included courses were relapsing-remitting and secondary progressive multiple sclerosis; progressive-relapsing multiple sclerosis was also included. Study outcomes and limitations: Patients carried a handful of TRBV segments more frequently than controls did, and TRBV5-6, TRBV5-1 and TRBV20-1 were among them.

Unique molecular identifiers were built into the TCR beta cDNA libraries. One entry per CDR3 protein results from TCRdb running MiXCR on the PCR reads. This sample has about 820,000 distinct CDR3 sequences, with roughly half found just once. Sequencing was done on a sample of blood. This clonotype was obtained from a girl aged 5-17 years with multiple sclerosis. The chain combines TRBV29-1 with TRBJ2-2, with a possible D match to TRBD1 (6 bases). CDR3 DNA: TGCAGCGCTTATCCAGGGGCCACCGGGGAGCTGTTTTTT. Its protein product is CSAYPGATGELFF.